These 22 T cell receptor beta chains share one sample of origin, sequenced in a study of blood T cell repertoires in COVID-19. The assay was immunoSEQ multiplex PCR, and TCRdb's table has in-frame clones only and misses some. The sample shows 240,000 or so clones, about four fifths of them seen only once. The sample was peripheral blood. The receptor source for this set is a woman over 75 with COVID-19, enrolled during active disease.

CDR3 nucleotide sequence: TGCGCCAGCAGCCCGACAGGGGCCGCTTATAATGAAAAACTGTTTTTT. It is translated as CASSPTGAAYNEKLFF. The V gene is TRBV5-1, the J gene TRBJ1-4; TRBD1 aligns across 8 bases. CDR1 and CDR2 from the germline V gene are SGHRS and YFSETQ. The V segment lost 4 bases and the J segment 4 bases; nucleotides outside the gene matches: 9. The CDR3 has 16 amino acids.

The table lists this clone with a few counts. V usage is TRBV11-2 and J usage is TRBJ2-7, with D hard to call. Per the germline V gene, CDR1 is SGHAT and CDR2 is FQNNGV. Trimming left V 1 base short and J 7 bases short, with 11 bases between. The CDR3 covers 13 residues. CDR3 loop: CASSLVPAREQYF. CDR3 sequence (DNA): TGTGCCAGCAGCTTAGTCCCCGCGCGGGAGCAGTACTTC.

This clone turned up a few times. V is TRBV6-2 or TRBV6-3 and J is TRBJ1-1; D is uncertain. V was trimmed by 6 bases and J by 11 bases, leaving 13 bases between them. The germline gives CDR1 MNHEY, CDR2 SVGEGT. This CDR3 has 11 amino acids. The CDR3, as DNA: TGTGCCAGCAGCCACGGGGTGGGCGCTTTCTTT. It yields the protein CASSHGVGAFF.

The chain couples TRBV7-8 to TRBJ2-1; TRBD2 agrees at 9 bases. The germline CDR1 and CDR2 sequences are SGHVS and FQNEAQ. With V trimmed by 2 bases and J by 3 bases, 8 bases remained unmatched. The CDR3 totals 17 residues. For the CDR3, the DNA is TGTGCCAGCAGCTTATCTCGGGGCGGGAGGGTCTACAATGAGCAGTTCTTC. Translating gives CASSLSRGGRVYNEQFF.

The chain joins TRBV6-6 to TRBJ1-5; D perhaps matches TRBD1 (5 bases). V was cut by 7 bases and J by 0 bases, with 16 bases left in between. There are 16 residues in the CDR3. Germline V lookup: CDR1 MNHNY, CDR2 SVGAGI (reference sequence). The CDR3 reads CASTRMGGNSNQPQHF. The CDR3 bases are TGTGCCAGCACCCGCATGGGGGGGAATAGCAATCAGCCCCAGCATTTT.

On this clone: The identical CDR3 is also encoded by other nucleotide sequences in the sample. The chain uses TRBV25-1 and TRBJ1-1, with D unclear. Looked up from germline, CDR1 is MGHDK and CDR2 is SYGVNS. V was cut by 6 bases and J by 2 bases, with 7 bases left in between. The CDR3 is 12 residues long. CDR3 nucleotides: TGTGCCAGCAGGCGGCTAAACACTGAAGCTTTCTTT. It translates to CASRRLNTEAFF.

V gene TRBV20-1 combines with J gene TRBJ2-7; 10 bases are shared with TRBD1. This CDR3 region has 11 residues. From germline, CDR1 is DFQATT and CDR2 SNEGSKA (reference sequence). V lost 3 bases to trimming and J lost 12 bases; unmatched junction nucleotides: 5. The CDR3 coding sequence is TGCAGTGCTAGGACCGGGACAGGGGCGTACTTC. This sequence encodes CSARTGTGAYF.

The chain couples TRBV18 to TRBJ1-1, with TRBD1 matching 9 bases. The CDR3 is 13 residues long. Germline CDR1 KGHSH, CDR2 LQKENI. The ends lost 6 bases at V and 6 bases at J; junction bases unmatched: 5. The chain's CDR3 is CASSTGGASEAFF. The CDR3 region has the DNA TGTGCCAGCTCCACAGGGGGCGCGTCTGAAGCTTTCTTT.

The rearrangement joins TRBV5-1 to TRBJ2-5; D possibly corresponds to TRBD2 (7 bases). The V and J ends lost 1 base and 5 bases respectively, with 15 bases between them. The germline V gene encodes CDR1 SGHRS and CDR2 YFSETQ. The CDR3 runs to 15 residues. The CDR3 DNA reads as TGCGCCAGCAGCTTGACCGGGGGGCCTGAGGAGACCCAGTACTTC. The encoded protein is CASSLTGGPEETQYF.

The chain is built from TRBV7-2 and TRBJ1-5; 8 bases are a match to TRBD1. Germline trimming cut 2 bases from V and 5 bases from J; bases unmatched to any gene: 5. This CDR3 region has 15 residues. Germline CDR1 SGHTA, CDR2 FQGNSA. The DNA of the CDR3 is TGTGCCAGCAGCTTATATTTGACAGGGGATCAGCCCCAGCATTTT. Encoded protein: CASSLYLTGDQPQHF.

The rearrangement joins TRBV6-2 or TRBV6-3 to TRBJ2-5; D gene unclear. The CDR3 has 12 residues. The ends were cut back, 2 bases at V and 13 bases at J, with 14 bases in the middle. Germline V gene sequence: CDR1 MNHEY, CDR2 SVGEGT. The CDR3 nucleotides are TGTGCCAGCAGTTACCCCCCGGAGCTCCGGTACTTC. It translates to CASSYPPELRYF.

The J gene is TRBJ1-2, the V gene TRBV9; D unclear. The V gene's germline CDR1 is SGDLS and CDR2 YYNGEE. The CDR3 totals 14 residues. V was clipped by 0 bases and J by 2 bases, with 8 bases between them. CDR3 protein: CASSVDRANYGYTF. The CDR3 DNA follows: TGTGCCAGCAGCGTAGATCGCGCGAACTATGGCTACACCTTC.

A single count supports this clone. The CDR3 sequence is CASHQQGSSTDTQYF. The CDR3 nucleotides are TGTGCCTCCCACCAGCAGGGTTCTAGCACAGATACGCAGTATTTT. The chain recombines TRBV30 with TRBJ2-3; weak D call: TRBD1 (5 bases). The V and J ends lost 7 bases and 0 bases respectively, with 17 bases between them. Germline V gene lookup returns CDR1 GTSNPN and CDR2 SVGIG (reference sequence). The length of the CDR3 is 15 residues.

The chain recombines TRBV5-1 with TRBJ2-2; D possibly corresponds to TRBD2 (5 bases). V gave up 4 bases and J gave up 7 bases, with 14 bases separating them. Per germline, CDR1 SGHRS and CDR2 YFSETQ. The CDR3 is made up of 14 amino acids. In DNA, the CDR3 is TGCGCCAGCAGCCCCACCCTAGCCGGCGGGGAGCTGTTTTTT. Translation: CASSPTLAGGELFF.

The chain links TRBV11-2 to TRBJ1-1; possibly TRBD1 for D (5 bases). V was clipped by 4 bases and J by 0 bases, with 12 bases between them. The length of the CDR3 is 15 residues. Germline CDR1 SGHAT, CDR2 FQNNGV. The DNA of the CDR3 is TGTGCCAGCAGCTACCCGGGACTGATGAACACTGAAGCTTTCTTT. Protein sequence: CASSYPGLMNTEAFF.

The genes are TRBV15 and TRBJ1-5, with 7 bases matching TRBD1. This CDR3 comprises 17 residues. Germline assignment: CDR1 LNHNV and CDR2 YYDKDF (reference sequence). With 0 bases clipped from V and 1 base from J, the junction kept 6 bases outside the gene matches. In DNA, the CDR3 is TGTGCCACCAGCAGAGATAAGGGGACAGCAAGCAATCAGCCCCAGCATTTT. As protein: CATSRDKGTASNQPQHF.

The chain carries TRBV19 and TRBJ1-5, with D possibly being TRBD1 (5 bases). The CDR3 totals 16 residues. Trimming pared 4 bases from V and 1 base from J, leaving 14 bases between. Germline V CDR1 and CDR2: LNHDA, SQIVND (reference sequence). The CDR3, as DNA: TGTGCCAGTAGTAAACGGGGGTCCGGCAGCAATCAGCCCCAGCATTTT. Protein: CASSKRGSGSNQPQHF.

This chain connects TRBV28 to TRBJ2-1, with D possibly matching TRBD2 (6 bases). Germline-derived CDR1 and CDR2 are MDHEN and SYDVKM. The CDR3 runs to 14 residues. Trimming stripped 7 bases from V and 6 bases from J, with 16 bases between. The CDR3 reads CASTRRDFLNEQFF. The CDR3 nucleotides are TGTGCCAGCACTCGGAGGGACTTTCTCAATGAGCAGTTCTTC.

CDR3 loop: CASSSEGQNNEKLFF. CDR3 nucleotide sequence: TGTGCCAGCAGTTCGGAGGGGCAGAACAATGAAAAACTGTTTTTT. The chain recombines TRBV2 with TRBJ1-4; D is perhaps TRBD1 (5 bases). V was trimmed by 5 bases and J by 5 bases, leaving 15 bases between them. The germline V gene encodes CDR1 SNHLY and CDR2 FYNNEI. The CDR3 contains 15 residues.

The V call is TRBV5-1, the J call TRBJ2-7; 8 nucleotides match TRBD2. The CDR3 has 14 amino acids. Unmatched junction bases numbered 3, after V lost 4 bases and J lost 0 bases. Germline CDR1 SGHRS, CDR2 YFSETQ. In nucleotides, the CDR3 is TGCGCCAGCAGCGCAACTAGCGGCTCCTACGAGCAGTACTTC. Protein: CASSATSGSYEQYF.

This chain connects TRBV5-1 to TRBJ1-1; D gene unclear. Germline-derived CDR1 and CDR2 are SGHRS and YFSETQ. This CDR3 has 15 amino acids. V dropped 4 bases and J dropped 0 bases, with 13 bases sitting between them. The CDR3, as DNA: TGCGCCAGCAGCCTTTCCGGGATCTTGAACACTGAAGCTTTCTTT. It specifies CASSLSGILNTEAFF.

This clone was observed a few times. The rearrangement links TRBV7-2 to TRBJ1-1; TRBD1 agrees at 8 bases. Germline values: CDR1 SGHTA, CDR2 FQGNSA. CDR3 length: 15 residues. V lost 3 bases, J lost 1 base, and 4 bases stayed unmatched. CDR3 coding DNA: TGTGCCAGCAGCTTTCGACAGGGGCGGAACACTGAAGCTTTCTTT. Its protein is CASSFRQGRNTEAFF.